These T cell receptor beta chains were read from a single sample in a study of blood T cell repertoires in COVID-19. Clones were sequenced by immunoSEQ multiplex PCR, and TCRdb holds only the in-frame ones, with some missing. The data contain about 53,000 clones, roughly 80% of them singletons. The sample taken for sequencing was peripheral blood. These receptors came from an older woman with acute or convalescent COVID-19. Each CDR3 is given with its conserved first and last residue. The D gene is left open where the match is weak. The size of a clone is reported for some rows only, either as once, few or many, or as a class for expanded clones.

j_call | d_call | clone_size | v_call | cdr3_aa | cdr3_nt
TRBJ1-2 | TRBD1 | - | TRBV4-2 | CASSQEGTAYGYTF | TGTGCCAGCAGCCAAGAGGGGACAGCCTATGGCTACACCTTC
TRBJ1-5 | - | - | TRBV12-5 | CASGLTRPGDTPYSNQPQHF | TGTGCTAGTGGTTTGACACGCCCCGGGGACACCCCGTATAGCAATCAGCCCCAGCATTTT
TRBJ2-2 | TRBD2 | - | TRBV7-8 | CASSLLSTSGRFGELFF | TGTGCCAGCAGCCTTTTGTCGACTAGCGGGAGGTTCGGGGAGCTGTTTTTT
TRBJ2-2 | TRBD2 | - | TRBV12-3/TRBV12-4 | CASRRGETGELFF | TGTGCCAGCAGACGGGGGGAAACCGGGGAGCTGTTTTTT
TRBJ2-2 | - | - | TRBV19 | CASSISGVPGELFF | TGTGCCAGTAGTATATCGGGAGTGCCCGGGGAGCTGTTTTTT
TRBJ2-1 | - | - | TRBV24-1 | CATSDLSGRTYNEQFF | TGTGCCACCAGTGATTTATCGGGGAGGACATACAATGAGCAGTTCTTC
TRBJ1-4 | TRBD1 | - | TRBV30 | CAWQRDRNEKLFF | TGTGCCTGGCAGAGGGACAGAAATGAAAAACTGTTTTTT
TRBJ2-2 | TRBD2 | - | TRBV28 | CASSFGAGGRTGELFF | TGTGCCAGCAGTTTTGGTGCGGGGGGGCGGACCGGGGAGCTGTTTTTT
TRBJ2-3 | - | - | TRBV14 | CASSRTNRSPGTDTQYF | TGTGCCAGCAGCAGAACAAACAGGTCCCCCGGCACAGATACGCAGTATTTT
TRBJ1-2 | - | - | TRBV19 | CASSSRGSGYGYTF | TGTGCCAGTAGCTCCAGGGGCTCTGGGTATGGCTACACCTTC
TRBJ1-1 | TRBD1 | - | TRBV29-1 | CSGGQGAELAFF | TGCAGCGGCGGACAGGGGGCTGAGTTAGCTTTCTTT
TRBJ2-2 | - | - | TRBV2 | CASTRGSGELFF | TGTGCCAGCACTAGGGGATCCGGGGAGCTGTTTTTT
TRBJ2-1 | - | - | TRBV2 | CASREAYNEQFF | TGTGCCAGCAGGGAGGCCTACAATGAGCAGTTCTTC
TRBJ1-3 | - | - | TRBV5-8 | CASERGRGSSGNTIYF | TGTGCCAGTGAGAGGGGGAGAGGGAGCTCTGGAAACACCATATATTTT
TRBJ1-4 | - | - | TRBV3-1/TRBV3-2 | CASSRRSGAGEEKLFF | TGTGCCAGCAGCCGCCGATCAGGGGCAGGGGAGGAAAAACTGTTTTTT
TRBJ1-2 | TRBD1 | - | TRBV2 | CASRADRAGGTF | TGTGCCAGCAGAGCGGACAGGGCAGGGGGCACCTTC
TRBJ2-3 | - | - | TRBV4-1 | CASSQDPRRRISTDTQYF | TGCGCCAGCAGCCAAGATCCCAGGAGGCGGATTAGCACAGATACGCAGTATTTT
TRBJ2-2 | - | - | TRBV28 | CASSFTVSTGELFF | TGTGCCAGCAGTTTCACAGTTAGCACCGGGGAGCTGTTTTTT
TRBJ1-2 | - | - | TRBV5-6 | CASSGRTATWGGYTF | TGTGCCAGCAGCGGAAGGACAGCTACCTGGGGTGGCTACACCTTC
TRBJ1-2 | TRBD1 | once | TRBV24-1 | CATSDSRGAYGYTF | TGTGCCACCAGTGATAGCAGGGGGGCCTATGGCTACACCTTC
TRBJ2-2 | - | - | TRBV2 | CASSRTGIKNTGELFF | TGTGCCAGCAGCAGGACGGGAATAAAGAACACCGGGGAGCTGTTTTTT
TRBJ1-1 | - | - | TRBV27 | CASSSLWTDTNTEAFF | TGTGCCAGCAGTTCCCTCTGGACAGATACGAACACTGAAGCTTTCTTT
TRBJ1-5 | - | - | TRBV19 | CASSIVEGRVVGQPQHF | TGTGCCAGTAGTATAGTGGAGGGACGCGTCGTAGGGCAGCCCCAGCATTTT
TRBJ1-6 | TRBD1 | - | TRBV11-1 | CASSKGTARNSPLHF | TGTGCCAGCAGCAAAGGGACAGCTCGAAATTCACCCCTCCACTTT
TRBJ2-3 | - | few | TRBV5-6 | CASSRGTFLTDTQYF | TGTGCCAGCAGTCGAGGGACTTTTCTCACAGATACGCAGTATTTT
TRBJ1-6 | - | few | TRBV7-3 | CASSLEGGANSPLHF | TGTGCCAGCAGCTTAGAGGGAGGGGCAAATTCACCCCTCCACTTT
TRBJ2-7 | - | - | TRBV9 | CASSVSPTHYEQYF | TGTGCCAGCAGCGTCTCTCCCACTCACTACGAGCAGTACTTC
TRBJ1-2 | - | - | TRBV19 | CASSIEGVYYGYTF | TGTGCCAGTAGTATCGAGGGGGTTTACTATGGCTACACCTTC
TRBJ2-3 | - | - | TRBV5-1 | CASSLIQDSPTDTQYF | TGCGCCAGCAGCCTAATCCAGGACAGCCCCACAGATACGCAGTATTTT
TRBJ1-5 | - | few | TRBV6-5 | CASSYYRSNQPQHF | TGTGCCAGCAGTTATTACAGGAGCAATCAGCCCCAGCATTTT
TRBJ1-4 | - | - | TRBV27 | CASSFGQAGEKLFF | TGTGCCAGCAGTTTTGGGCAGGCGGGCGAAAAACTGTTTTTT
TRBJ2-7 | - | - | TRBV18 | CASSPRASSSYEQYF | TGTGCCAGCTCACCAAGAGCGTCGAGCTCCTACGAGCAGTACTTC
TRBJ1-6 | - | - | TRBV28 | CATTGSYNSPLHF | TGTGCCACAACAGGGTCCTATAATTCACCCCTCCACTTT
TRBJ2-5 | - | - | TRBV14 | CASSQDKQGEGTVGGTQYF | TGTGCCAGCAGCCAAGACAAACAGGGTGAGGGGACGGTTGGGGGGACCCAGTACTTC
TRBJ2-7 | TRBD1 | - | TRBV2 | CASSPTGVRYEQYF | TGTGCCAGCAGTCCGACAGGGGTCCGTTACGAGCAGTACTTC
TRBJ1-2 | TRBD1 | - | TRBV6-5 | CASYRGGLYGYTF | TGTGCCAGCTACAGGGGGGGACTCTATGGCTACACCTTC
TRBJ1-2 | - | - | TRBV4-1 | CASSRAGWNYGYTF | TGCGCCAGCAGCCGCGCTGGTTGGAACTATGGCTACACCTTC
TRBJ2-3 | - | - | TRBV4-1 | CASSQGAASGTDTQYF | TGCGCCAGCAGCCAAGGGGCGGCTAGCGGCACAGATACGCAGTATTTT
TRBJ1-6 | TRBD1 | - | TRBV7-2 | CASRLGTANSPLHF | TGTGCCAGCAGACTCGGGACAGCAAATTCACCCCTCCACTTT
TRBJ2-7 | - | - | TRBV6-5 | CASSTPGRTLYEQYF | TGTGCCAGCAGTACCCCCGGTCGCACCCTCTACGAGCAGTACTTC
TRBJ1-5 | - | - | TRBV18 | CASDDKGLQVQPQHF | TGTGCCAGCGATGACAAGGGGTTACAGGTTCAGCCCCAGCATTTT
TRBJ2-7 | TRBD2 | - | TRBV28 | CASSPGTSGFYEQYF | TGTGCCAGCAGTCCTGGGACTAGCGGTTTCTACGAGCAGTACTTC
TRBJ2-5 | - | - | TRBV19 | CATSIGGGSKTQYF | TGTGCCACCTCGATCGGGGGAGGCTCAAAGACCCAGTACTTC
TRBJ2-1 | TRBD1 | once | TRBV5-1 | CASNVGGQGSEQFF | TGCGCCAGCAACGTGGGGGGACAGGGTAGTGAGCAGTTCTTC
TRBJ1-2 | - | - | TRBV11-2 | CASSPPGGYGGYTF | TGTGCCAGCAGCCCACCCGGGGGGTACGGTGGCTACACCTTC
TRBJ1-2 | TRBD1 | - | TRBV14 | CASSQEAGGDGYTF | TGTGCCAGCAGCCAAGAAGCAGGGGGCGATGGCTACACCTTC
TRBJ1-1 | TRBD1 | - | TRBV19 | CASSITWTGGPEAFF | TGTGCCAGTAGTATAACTTGGACAGGGGGCCCTGAAGCTTTCTTT
TRBJ2-2 | - | - | TRBV5-1 | CASSPGASGTGELFF | TGCGCCAGCAGCCCAGGGGCCTCGGGCACCGGGGAGCTGTTTTTT
TRBJ2-7 | TRBD1 | - | TRBV7-2 | CASSNRQGDYEQYF | TGTGCCAGCAGCAATAGACAGGGGGACTACGAGCAGTACTTC
TRBJ1-2 | - | once | TRBV6-5 | CASSSYPGYYGYTF | TGTGCCAGCAGTTCATATCCAGGATACTATGGCTACACCTTC
TRBJ1-2 | - | - | TRBV11-2 | CASSTLGPPHPYGYTF | TGTGCCAGCAGCACGCTTGGGCCCCCACACCCCTATGGCTACACCTTC
TRBJ2-1 | - | few | TRBV12-3/TRBV12-4 | CASRPSPDNEQFF | TGTGCCAGCAGGCCGTCTCCGGACAATGAGCAGTTCTTC
TRBJ1-2 | TRBD1 | - | TRBV7-2 | CASRTRQGNGYTF | TGTGCCAGCCGGACACGACAGGGTAACGGCTACACCTTC